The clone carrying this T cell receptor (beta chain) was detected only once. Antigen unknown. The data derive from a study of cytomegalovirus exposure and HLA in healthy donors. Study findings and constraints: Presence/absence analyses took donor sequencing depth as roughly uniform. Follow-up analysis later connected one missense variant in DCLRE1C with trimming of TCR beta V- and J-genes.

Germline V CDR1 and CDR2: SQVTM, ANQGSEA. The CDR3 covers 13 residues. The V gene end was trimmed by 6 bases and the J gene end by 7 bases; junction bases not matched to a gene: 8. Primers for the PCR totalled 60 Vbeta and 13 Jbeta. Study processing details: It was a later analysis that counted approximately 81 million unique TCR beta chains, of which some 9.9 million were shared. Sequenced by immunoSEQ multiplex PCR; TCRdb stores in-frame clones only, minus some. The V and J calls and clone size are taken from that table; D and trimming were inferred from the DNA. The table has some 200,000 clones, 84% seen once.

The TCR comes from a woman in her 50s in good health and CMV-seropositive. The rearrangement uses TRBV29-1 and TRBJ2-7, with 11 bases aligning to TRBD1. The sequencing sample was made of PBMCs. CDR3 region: CSVVEDRGREQYF. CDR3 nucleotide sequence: TGCAGCGTCGTTGAGGACAGGGGGCGGGAGCAGTACTTC.